This T cell receptor beta chain was captured in a study of cytomegalovirus exposure and HLA in healthy donors. General study points: A list of approximately 160 TCR beta chains associated with cytomegalovirus was given.

CDR3 length: 13 amino acids. Germline V gene data show CDR1 as LGHNA and CDR2 as YNFKEQ. Trimming stripped 0 bases from V and 7 bases from J, with 10 bases between. Comment on this clone: Its cognate antigen is unknown.

The method was immunoSEQ multiplex PCR; TCRdb's version includes in-frame clones alone and lacks a portion of them. The data contain about 330,000 clones, just over 85% of them singletons. This TCR came from a woman aged 18 to 35 in good health and CMV-seronegative. The chain recombines TRBV4-2 with TRBJ2-7; D is unclear. The sequencing input was PBMCs. CDR3 amino acids: CASSQDRVFEQYF. CDR3 nucleotides: TGTGCCAGCAGCCAAGATCGGGTGTTTGAGCAGTACTTC.